This is a list of T cell receptor beta chains from one sample in a study of early T cells in non-severe SARS-CoV-2 infection. TCRdb used MiXCR to reprocess the 5' RACE reads, holding one entry per CDR3 protein. The repertoire holds 50,000 or so distinct CDR3 sequences, with 8% to 8.5% as singletons. Source material: whole blood. Receptor source: an adult who was a healthcare worker with PCR-confirmed SARS-CoV-2 infection or an uninfected control (not recorded which). CDR3s include the opening cysteine and the closing phenylalanine or tryptophan. A D gene is named only where the DNA matches it firmly. Only part of the rows carry a size: once, few, many, or a class if the clone is expanded.

v_call	d_call	j_call	clone_size	cdr3_nt	cdr3_aa
TRBV28	NA	TRBJ1-1	NA	TGTGCCAGCAGGTCTTACCATGAGAACACTGAAGCTTTCTTT	CASRSYHENTEAFF
TRBV7-2	NA	TRBJ2-1	once	TGTGCCAGCAGGAAGGACGCCGGGCTTTACAATGAGCAGTTCTTC	CASRKDAGLYNEQFF
TRBV7-2	NA	TRBJ1-3	few	TGTGCCAGCAGCTTAGCGTCCAGCTCTGGAAACACCATATATTTT	CASSLASSSGNTIYF
TRBV5-1	NA	TRBJ2-1	few	TGCGCCAGCAGCTTGGCCCCCTACAATGAGCAGTTCTTC	CASSLAPYNEQFF
TRBV9	TRBD2	TRBJ2-7	few	TGTGCCAGCAGCGTAGCGGGGATAGCGGGCCCCGAAGACGAGCAGTACTTC	CASSVAGIAGPEDEQYF
TRBV9	NA	TRBJ2-7	NA	TGTGCCAGCAGCGCCTCGTTGGGCGAGCAGTACTTC	CASSASLGEQYF
TRBV12-3/TRBV12-4	NA	TRBJ2-7	many	TGTGCCAGCAGTTTAGTAGGGACCTACGAGCAGTACTTC	CASSLVGTYEQYF
TRBV6-5	NA	TRBJ1-1	NA	TGTGCCAGCAGCAGACTTGGGGGACTCCACGGGACTGAAGCTTTCTTT	CASSRLGGLHGTEAFF
TRBV10-3	NA	TRBJ2-2	NA	TGTGCCATCAGCCACACCGGGGAGCTGTTTTTT	CAISHTGELFF
TRBV29-1	TRBD2	TRBJ2-1	many	TGCAGCGTTGAAAAACTAGCGCTTCACAATGAGCAGTTCTTC	CSVEKLALHNEQFF
TRBV7-2	NA	TRBJ2-2	many	TGTGCCAGCAGCTTAAGGGCTCGGGGGCTGGGCGGGGAGCTGTTTTTT	CASSLRARGLGGELFF
TRBV12-3/TRBV12-4	NA	TRBJ2-4	many	TGTGCCAGCAGGAGTAGACTTTTCAAAAACATTCAGTACTTC	CASRSRLFKNIQYF
TRBV11-2	NA	TRBJ2-6	NA	TGTGCCAGCAGCTCCTTACGACGGGACTTCTCTGGGGCCAACGTCCTGACTTTC	CASSSLRRDFSGANVLTF
TRBV30	TRBD1	TRBJ1-2	NA	TGTGCCTGGAGGCAGACAGGGGGCGAAAACTATGGCTACACCTTC	CAWRQTGGENYGYTF
TRBV28	NA	TRBJ2-7	NA	TGTGCCAGCAGTTTTGCATCCTCCTACGAGCAGTACTTC	CASSFASSYEQYF
TRBV7-3	NA	TRBJ2-3	NA	TGTGCCAGCAGCGCCGGGACTTTCGGAGCAGATAAGCAGTATTTT	CASSAGTFGADKQYF
TRBV9	TRBD1	TRBJ1-3	many	TGTGCCAGCAGCGTATCCCCCTGGACAGGGGGGGCTGGAAACACCATATATTTT	CASSVSPWTGGAGNTIYF
TRBV13	NA	TRBJ1-3	few	TGTGCCAGCAGCTTAGTCTCAGGCTCTGGAAACACCATATATTTT	CASSLVSGSGNTIYF
TRBV20-1	NA	TRBJ2-2	few	TGCAGTGCTCCAACTGGCACCGGGGAGCTGTTTTTT	CSAPTGTGELFF
TRBV7-9	TRBD2	TRBJ2-7	few	TGTGCCAGCAGTGCCGGGACTAGGAACGAGCAGTACTTC	CASSAGTRNEQYF
TRBV6-2/TRBV6-3	NA	TRBJ1-5	NA	TGTGCCAGCAGTTATATGGCCAGAAGCAATCAGCCCCAGCATTTT	CASSYMARSNQPQHF
TRBV4-2	NA	TRBJ2-1	many	TGTGCCAGCAGCCAAGCGGGAGAGGGTGAGCAGTTCTTC	CASSQAGEGEQFF
TRBV3-1	NA	TRBJ1-2	many	TGTGCCAGCAGCCAAGATCGAGGGGTAGTTGGCTACACCTTC	CASSQDRGVVGYTF
TRBV4-2	NA	TRBJ1-3	few	TGTGCCAGCAGCCAAGATCGGTACTCTGGAAACACCATATATTTT	CASSQDRYSGNTIYF
TRBV12-2	NA	TRBJ2-7	few	TGTGCAAGTCGCTTAAAGCGCTACGAGCAGTACTTC	CASRLKRYEQYF
TRBV12-3/TRBV12-4	TRBD1	TRBJ1-1	NA	TGTGCCAGCACCCCGCAGGGGGCGACTGAAGCTTTCTTT	CASTPQGATEAFF
TRBV3-1	NA	TRBJ1-6	many	TGTGCCAGCAGCCAAGGTCACAGGAATTCACCCCTCCACTTT	CASSQGHRNSPLHF
TRBV12-3/TRBV12-4	NA	TRBJ1-1	NA	TGTGCCAGCAGTCGAACAGGGTCAAGTTCGTTGATCACTGAAGCTTTCTTT	CASSRTGSSSLITEAFF
TRBV6-1	NA	TRBJ1-3	many	TGTGCCAGCAGGGCTCCCGGGACGGCTGGAAACACCATATATTTT	CASRAPGTAGNTIYF
TRBV7-9	NA	TRBJ1-2	few	TGTGCCAGCAGCCAAGGGGGGACCCATCGGTACGGCTACACCTTC	CASSQGGTHRYGYTF
TRBV7-8	NA	TRBJ2-7	few	TGTGCCAGCAGCTCCCCCAACGAGCAGTACTTC	CASSSPNEQYF
TRBV11-2	TRBD1	TRBJ2-3	few	TGTGCCAGCAGCCCGGACAGGGGGAGGACAGATACGCAGTATTTT	CASSPDRGRTDTQYF
TRBV28	NA	TRBJ2-2	many	NA	CASRLYRGGSCFF
TRBV5-6	TRBD2	TRBJ2-1	NA	TGTGCCAGCAGCCTAGGACTAGCGGGAAACTACAATGAGCAGTTCTTC	CASSLGLAGNYNEQFF
TRBV7-9	TRBD1	TRBJ1-2	many	TGTGCCAGCAGCCCAGACAGGGCGGCTGGCTACACCTTC	CASSPDRAAGYTF
TRBV6-2/TRBV6-3	TRBD1	TRBJ2-7	few	TGTGCCAGCAGCCCCAGACAGGGGATCGGCGAGCAGTACTTC	CASSPRQGIGEQYF
TRBV12-3/TRBV12-4	NA	TRBJ2-3	few	TGTGCCAGCAGTTTTCAGGGCCCCACTACCCCTTCGGGGACGCAGTATTTT	CASSFQGPTTPSGTQYF
TRBV27	NA	TRBJ2-7	many	TGTGCCAGCAGTTTTCGGCAGTCGGCCTACGAGCAGTACTTC	CASSFRQSAYEQYF
TRBV28	NA	TRBJ2-7	few	TGTGCCAGCACCCGGCCCGGGGCATACGAGCAGTACTTC	CASTRPGAYEQYF
TRBV7-3	TRBD1	TRBJ2-3	many	TGTGCCAGCAGCGCGGGACAGGATCCCAGGGATACGCAGTATTTT	CASSAGQDPRDTQYF
TRBV7-2	TRBD1	TRBJ2-3	many	TGTGCCAGCAGCCTCCTGACAGGGATTGCAGATACGCAGTATTTT	CASSLLTGIADTQYF
TRBV14	NA	TRBJ1-1	NA	TGTGCCAGCAGCCAAGAAGGAGGTGGGAACACTGAAGCTTTCTTT	CASSQEGGGNTEAFF
TRBV12-3/TRBV12-4	TRBD1	TRBJ1-5	many	TGTGCCAGCAGCTCGGGACAGAGGAGCAATCAGCCCCAGCATTTT	CASSSGQRSNQPQHF
TRBV19	NA	TRBJ2-5	NA	TGTGCCAGTAGCCCCTGGGGAAGCGGAGAGACCCAGTACTTC	CASSPWGSGETQYF
TRBV7-3	NA	TRBJ1-1	many	TGTGCCAGCAGCCCCCAAGGAGGGGCCACTGAAGCTTTCTTT	CASSPQGGATEAFF
TRBV3-1	TRBD1	TRBJ1-4	NA	TGTGCCAGCAGCCAATACGAGGACAGGGATAATGAAAAACTGTTTTTT	CASSQYEDRDNEKLFF
TRBV28	TRBD2	TRBJ2-1	NA	TGTGCCAGCAGTCCCAGGACTAGCGGGGGGGCCTATGAGCAGTTCTTC	CASSPRTSGGAYEQFF
TRBV28	NA	TRBJ2-7	few	TGTGCCAGCAGTTTAACCCCACACAGGGACGAGCAGTACTTC	CASSLTPHRDEQYF